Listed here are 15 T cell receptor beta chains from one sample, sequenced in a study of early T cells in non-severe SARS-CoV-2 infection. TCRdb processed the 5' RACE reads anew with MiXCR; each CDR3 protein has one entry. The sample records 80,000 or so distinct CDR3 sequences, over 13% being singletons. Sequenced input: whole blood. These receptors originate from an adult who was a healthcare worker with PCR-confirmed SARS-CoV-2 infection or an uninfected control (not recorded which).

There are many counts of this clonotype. This CDR3 reads CASSSGASSTNEKLFF. CDR3 coding DNA: TGTGCCAGTAGTAGCGGGGCTTCGTCAACTAATGAAAAACTGTTTTTT. The chain employs TRBV19 and TRBJ1-4; D perhaps matches TRBD1 (5 bases). The ends were cut back, 4 bases at V and 0 bases at J, with 12 bases in the middle. CDR3 length equals 16 residues. Looked up from germline, CDR1 is LNHDA and CDR2 is SQIVND (reference sequence).

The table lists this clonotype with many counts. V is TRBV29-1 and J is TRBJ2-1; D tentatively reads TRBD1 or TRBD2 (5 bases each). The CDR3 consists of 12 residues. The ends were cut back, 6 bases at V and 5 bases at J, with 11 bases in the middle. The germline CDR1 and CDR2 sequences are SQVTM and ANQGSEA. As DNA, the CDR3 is TGCAGCGTGCCTTTGGGACACAATGAGCAGTTCTTC. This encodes CSVPLGHNEQFF.

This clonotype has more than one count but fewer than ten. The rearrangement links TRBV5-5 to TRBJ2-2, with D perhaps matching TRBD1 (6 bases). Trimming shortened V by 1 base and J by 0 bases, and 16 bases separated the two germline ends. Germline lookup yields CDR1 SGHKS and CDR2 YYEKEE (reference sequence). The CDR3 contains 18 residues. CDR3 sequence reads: CASSLHPGEPSNTGELFF. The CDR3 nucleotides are TGTGCCAGCAGCTTGCACCCAGGGGAACCGTCGAACACCGGGGAGCTGTTTTTT.

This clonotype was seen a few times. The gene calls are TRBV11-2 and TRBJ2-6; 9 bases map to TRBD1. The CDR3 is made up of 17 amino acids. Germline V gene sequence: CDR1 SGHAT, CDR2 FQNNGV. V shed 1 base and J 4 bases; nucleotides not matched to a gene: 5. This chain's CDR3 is CASSLGDRVSGANVLTF. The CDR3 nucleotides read TGTGCCAGCAGCTTAGGGGACAGGGTATCGGGGGCCAACGTCCTGACTTTC.

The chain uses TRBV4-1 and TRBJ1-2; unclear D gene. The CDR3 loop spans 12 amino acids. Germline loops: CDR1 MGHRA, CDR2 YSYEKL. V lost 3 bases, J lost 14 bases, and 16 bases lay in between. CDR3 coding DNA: TGCGCCAGCAGCCATTCAGCGGGGAGGCCTACCTTC. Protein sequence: CASSHSAGRPTF.

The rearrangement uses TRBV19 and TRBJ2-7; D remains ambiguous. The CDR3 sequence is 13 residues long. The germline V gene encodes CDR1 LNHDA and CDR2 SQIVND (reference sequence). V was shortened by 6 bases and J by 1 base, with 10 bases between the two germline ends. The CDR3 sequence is CASSLEQSYEQYF. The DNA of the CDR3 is TGTGCCAGTAGCTTGGAACAGTCCTACGAGCAGTACTTC. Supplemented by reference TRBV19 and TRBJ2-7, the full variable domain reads DGGITQSPKYLFRKEGQNVTLSCEQNLNHDAMYWYRQDPGQGLRLIYYSQIVNDFQKGDIAEGYSVSREKKESFPLTVTSAQKNPTAFYLCASSLEQSYEQYFGPGTRLTVT.

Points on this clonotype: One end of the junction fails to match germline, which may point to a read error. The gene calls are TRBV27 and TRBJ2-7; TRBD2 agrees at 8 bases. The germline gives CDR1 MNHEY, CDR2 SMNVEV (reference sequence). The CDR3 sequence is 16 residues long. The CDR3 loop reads CASSPSAGGLSHEQYF. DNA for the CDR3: TGTGCCAGCAGTCCTTCGGCGGGAGGCCTCTCCCACGAGCAGTACTTC.

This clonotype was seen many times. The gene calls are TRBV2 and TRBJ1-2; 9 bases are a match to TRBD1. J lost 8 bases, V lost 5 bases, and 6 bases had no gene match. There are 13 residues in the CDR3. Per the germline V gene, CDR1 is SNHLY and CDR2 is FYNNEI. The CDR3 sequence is CASSSGQGRGYTF. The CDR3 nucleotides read TGTGCCAGCAGTTCGGGACAGGGTCGGGGCTACACCTTC.

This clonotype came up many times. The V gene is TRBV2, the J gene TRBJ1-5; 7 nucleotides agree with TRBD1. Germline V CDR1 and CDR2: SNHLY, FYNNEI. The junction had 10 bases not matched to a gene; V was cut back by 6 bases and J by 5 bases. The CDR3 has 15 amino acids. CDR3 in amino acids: CASRERGQYHQPQHF. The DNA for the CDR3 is TGTGCCAGCAGGGAGCGGGGACAGTACCATCAGCCCCAGCATTTT. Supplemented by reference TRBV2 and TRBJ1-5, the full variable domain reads EPEVTQTPSHQVTQMGQEVILRCVPISNHLYFYWYRQILGQKVEFLVSFYNNEISEKSEIFDDQFSVERPDGSNFTLKIRSTKLEDSAMYFCASRERGQYHQPQHFGDGTRLSIL.

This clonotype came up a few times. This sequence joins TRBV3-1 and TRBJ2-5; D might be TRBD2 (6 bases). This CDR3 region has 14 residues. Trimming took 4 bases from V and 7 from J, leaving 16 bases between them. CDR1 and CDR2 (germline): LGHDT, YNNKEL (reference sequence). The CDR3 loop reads CASSLDAGTLTQYF. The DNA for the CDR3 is TGTGCCAGCAGCCTCGACGCCGGGACTTTGACCCAGTACTTC.

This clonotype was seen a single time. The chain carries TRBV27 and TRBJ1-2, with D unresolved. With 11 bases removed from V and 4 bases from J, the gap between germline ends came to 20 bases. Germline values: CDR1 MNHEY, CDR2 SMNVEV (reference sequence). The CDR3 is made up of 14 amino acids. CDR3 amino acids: CASAHPGSPYGYTF. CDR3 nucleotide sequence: TGTGCCTCAGCACACCCCGGCAGCCCCTATGGCTACACCTTC.

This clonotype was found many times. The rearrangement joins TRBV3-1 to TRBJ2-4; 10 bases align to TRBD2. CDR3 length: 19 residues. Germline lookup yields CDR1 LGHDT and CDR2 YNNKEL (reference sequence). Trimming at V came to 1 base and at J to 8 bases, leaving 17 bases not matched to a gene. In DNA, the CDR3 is TGTGCCAGCAGCCAAGTCGCAATGAGCGGGAGGGCCAAGACTGACATTCAGTACTTC. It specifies CASSQVAMSGRAKTDIQYF.

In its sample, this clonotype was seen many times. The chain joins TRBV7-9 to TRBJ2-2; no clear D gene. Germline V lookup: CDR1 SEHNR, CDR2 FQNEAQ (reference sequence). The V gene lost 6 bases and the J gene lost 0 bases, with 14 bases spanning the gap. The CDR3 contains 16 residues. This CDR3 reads CASSLWRFSNTGELFF. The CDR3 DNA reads TGTGCCAGCAGTCTCTGGCGGTTCTCGAACACCGGGGAGCTGTTTTTT. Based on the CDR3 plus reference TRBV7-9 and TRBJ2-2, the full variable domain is DTGVSQNPRHKITKRGQNVTFRCDPISEHNRLYWYRQTLGQGPEFLTYFQNEAQLEKSRLLSDRFSAERPKGSFSTLEIQRTEQGDSAMYLCASSLWRFSNTGELFFGEGSRLTVL.

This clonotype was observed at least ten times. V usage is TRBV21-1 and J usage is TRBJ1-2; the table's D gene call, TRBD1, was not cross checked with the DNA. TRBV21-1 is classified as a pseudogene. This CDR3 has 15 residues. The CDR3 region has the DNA TGTGCCAGCAGCAAAGTGGGCCGACAGGGCTATGGCTACACCTTC. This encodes CASSKVGRQGYGYTF.

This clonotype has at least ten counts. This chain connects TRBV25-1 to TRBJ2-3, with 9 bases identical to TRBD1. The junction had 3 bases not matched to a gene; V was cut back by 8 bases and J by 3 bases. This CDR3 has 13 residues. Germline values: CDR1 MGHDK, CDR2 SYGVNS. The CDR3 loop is CASQGQGTDTQYF. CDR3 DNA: TGTGCCAGCCAGGGACAGGGAACAGATACGCAGTATTTT.